The clone carrying this T cell receptor beta chain occurred many times. Its antigen is currently unknown. These data belong to a study of T cell repertoires in cytomegalovirus infection. Study summary: HLA-B-restricted CMV epitopes that are well studied were used alongside recently identified HLA-C-restricted ones. Matching HLA type and CMV infection were both indicated by public TCR beta signatures. Overall study findings and caveats: Across the ex vivo response, the dominant clonotypes were HLA-C-restricted CMV-specific TCR beta clonotypes. Based on cumulative public TCR beta family frequency, carriers of CMV plus the relevant HLA were identified.

CDR1 is SEHNR and CDR2 is FQNEAQ in the germline V gene (reference sequence). This CDR3 is 14 amino acids long. V was shortened by 1 base and J by 2 bases, with 9 bases between the two germline ends. Each CDR3 protein gets one entry after TCRdb re-called the reads with MiXCR. The data show about 890,000 distinct CDR3 sequences, approximately 33% seen once. This sequence was found in a human donor in good health (CMV status not recorded). Some clones in this sample may be carry-over from other donors' samples. The chain couples TRBV7-9 to TRBJ2-7; D unresolved. Sequences were derived from cultured CD8+ T cells from PBMCs, sampled from culture after CMV antigen stimulation. As DNA, the CDR3 is TGTGCCAGCAGCTTAGTAGGCGGAACCTACGAGCAGTACTTC. This codes for CASSLVGGTYEQYF.